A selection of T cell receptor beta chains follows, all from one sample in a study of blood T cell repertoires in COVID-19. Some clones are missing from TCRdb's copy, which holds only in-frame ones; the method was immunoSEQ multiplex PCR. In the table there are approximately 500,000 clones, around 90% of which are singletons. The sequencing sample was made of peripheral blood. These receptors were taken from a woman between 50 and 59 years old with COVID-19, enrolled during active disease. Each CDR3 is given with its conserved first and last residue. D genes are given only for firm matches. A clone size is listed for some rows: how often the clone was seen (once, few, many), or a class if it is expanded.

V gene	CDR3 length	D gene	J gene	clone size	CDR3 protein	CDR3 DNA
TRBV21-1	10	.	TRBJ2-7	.	CGQVHYEQYF	TGCGGACAGGTCCACTACGAGCAGTACTTC
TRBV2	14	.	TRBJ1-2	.	CASRTGTGGYGYTF	TGTGCCAGCAGGACCGGGACGGGGGGCTATGGCTACACCTTC
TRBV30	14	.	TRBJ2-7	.	CAWSAIRMADEQYF	TGTGCCTGGAGTGCCATCAGAATGGCTGACGAGCAGTACTTC
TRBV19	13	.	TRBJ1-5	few	CASSPGGNQPQHF	TGTGCCAGTAGTCCCGGGGGCAATCAGCCCCAGCATTTT
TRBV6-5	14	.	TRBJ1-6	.	CASRDGGYNSPLHF	TGTGCCAGCCGGGACGGGGGCTATAATTCACCCCTCCACTTT
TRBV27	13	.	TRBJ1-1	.	CASSWSIGAEAFF	TGTGCCAGCAGTTGGAGCATAGGCGCTGAAGCTTTCTTT
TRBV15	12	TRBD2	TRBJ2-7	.	CASTDRLAEQYF	TGTGCCTCCACGGACAGACTAGCGGAGCAGTACTTC
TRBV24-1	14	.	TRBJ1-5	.	CATGPRGSNQPQHF	TGTGCCACCGGCCCTAGAGGAAGCAATCAGCCCCAGCATTTT
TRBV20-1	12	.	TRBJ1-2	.	CSASGRNYGYTF	TGCAGTGCTAGTGGCAGAAACTATGGCTACACCTTC
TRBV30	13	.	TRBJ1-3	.	CAWSTQVGNTIYF	TGTGCCTGGAGTACCCAGGTCGGAAACACCATATATTTT
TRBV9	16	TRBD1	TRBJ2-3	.	CASTVSGQGSTDTQYF	TGTGCCAGCACCGTCTCAGGACAGGGGTCCACAGATACGCAGTATTTT
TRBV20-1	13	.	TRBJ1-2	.	CSASVQRNYGYTF	TGCAGTGCTAGTGTCCAGCGGAACTATGGCTACACCTTC
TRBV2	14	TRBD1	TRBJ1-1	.	CASSVDRVNTEAFF	TGTGCCAGCAGCGTGGACAGGGTGAACACTGAAGCTTTCTTT
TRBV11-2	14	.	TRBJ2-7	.	CASTLRGTFYEQYF	TGTGCCAGCACCCTCCGGGGGACTTTCTACGAGCAGTACTTC
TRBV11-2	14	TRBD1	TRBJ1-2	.	CASSPGTGNYGYTF	TGTGCCAGCAGCCCGGGGACAGGGAACTATGGCTACACCTTC
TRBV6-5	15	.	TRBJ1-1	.	CASSPARVMNTEAFF	TGTGCCAGCAGTCCCGCCCGGGTGATGAACACTGAAGCTTTCTTT
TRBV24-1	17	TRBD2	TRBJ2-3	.	CATSEPGLAGRTDTQYF	TGTGCCACCAGTGAACCCGGACTAGCGGGGCGCACAGATACGCAGTATTTT
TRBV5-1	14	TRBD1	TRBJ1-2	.	CASSSGTANYGYTF	TGCGCCAGCAGCTCGGGGACAGCTAACTATGGCTACACCTTC
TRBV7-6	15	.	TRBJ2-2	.	CASSFGGGPAGELFF	TGTGCCAGCAGCTTTGGGGGGGGCCCGGCCGGGGAGCTGTTTTTT
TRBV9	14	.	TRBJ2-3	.	CASSVDPNANTQYF	TGTGCCAGCAGCGTAGATCCGAATGCGAATACGCAGTATTTT
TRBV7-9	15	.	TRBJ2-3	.	CASSLEGGITDTQYF	TGTGCCAGCAGCTTAGAAGGGGGAATCACAGATACGCAGTATTTT
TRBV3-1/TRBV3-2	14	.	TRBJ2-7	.	CASSPGTGIVEQYF	TGTGCCAGCAGCCCCGGAACAGGGATCGTCGAGCAGTACTTC
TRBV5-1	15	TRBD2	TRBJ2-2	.	CASSLELAGVGELFF	TGCGCCAGCAGCTTGGAACTAGCGGGGGTCGGGGAGCTGTTTTTT
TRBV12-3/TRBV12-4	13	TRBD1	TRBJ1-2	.	CASTDRGQGGYTF	TGTGCCAGCACAGACAGGGGGCAAGGTGGCTACACCTTC
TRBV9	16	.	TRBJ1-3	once	CASSGRGSGAENTIYF	TGTGCCAGCAGCGGTAGAGGTTCAGGGGCCGAAAACACCATATATTTT
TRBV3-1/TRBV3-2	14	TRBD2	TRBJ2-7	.	CASSQVAGGYEQYF	TGTGCCAGCAGCCAAGTGGCGGGGGGGTACGAGCAGTACTTC
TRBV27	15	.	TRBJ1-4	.	CASSLTGGVGEKLFF	TGTGCCAGCAGTTTAACGGGGGGCGTGGGCGAAAAACTGTTTTTT
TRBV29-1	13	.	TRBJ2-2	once	CSVVTGPTGELFF	TGCAGCGTTGTAACAGGGCCAACCGGGGAGCTGTTTTTT
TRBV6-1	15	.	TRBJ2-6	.	CASSEAGAGANVLTF	TGTGCCAGCAGTGAGGCAGGGGCTGGGGCCAACGTCCTGACTTTC
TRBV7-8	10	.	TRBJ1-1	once	CATSHGEAFF	TGTGCCACCAGCCACGGGGAGGCTTTCTTT
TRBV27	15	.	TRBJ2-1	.	CASSLSGTHYNEQFF	TGTGCCAGCAGTCTCTCCGGGACACACTACAATGAGCAGTTCTTC
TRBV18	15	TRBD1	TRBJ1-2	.	CASSPRDRELAGYTF	TGTGCCAGCTCACCACGGGACAGGGAATTAGCTGGCTACACCTTC
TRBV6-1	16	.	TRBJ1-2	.	CASSDTNRERVYGYTF	TGTGCCAGCAGTGACACCAACAGGGAAAGGGTTTATGGCTACACCTTC
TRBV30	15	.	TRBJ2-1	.	CAWSSGIRSYNEQFF	TGTGCCTGGAGCTCCGGGATACGCTCCTACAATGAGCAGTTCTTC
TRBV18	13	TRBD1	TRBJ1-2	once	CATPGGSNYGYTF	TGTGCCACTCCAGGGGGTTCTAACTATGGCTACACCTTC
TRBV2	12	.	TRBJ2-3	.	CASSGNGDTQYF	TGTGCCAGCAGTGGTAATGGCGATACGCAGTATTTT
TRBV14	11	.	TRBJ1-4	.	CASSQREKLFF	TGTGCCAGCAGCCAACGGGAGAAACTGTTTTTT
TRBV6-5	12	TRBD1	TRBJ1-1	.	CASSPDRVEAFF	TGTGCCAGCAGCCCAGACAGGGTTGAAGCTTTCTTT
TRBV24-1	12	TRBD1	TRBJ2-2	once	CATRGQGGELFF	TGTGCCACCAGAGGACAGGGCGGGGAGCTGTTTTTT
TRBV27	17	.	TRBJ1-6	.	CASSLSVPGVYNSPLHF	TGTGCCAGCAGTTTATCAGTCCCAGGGGTCTATAATTCACCCCTCCACTTT
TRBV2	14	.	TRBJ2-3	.	CATLRRGSTDTQYF	TGTGCCACCTTACGGAGGGGTAGCACAGATACGCAGTATTTT
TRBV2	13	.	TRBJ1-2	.	CASSESIGLGYTF	TGTGCCAGCAGTGAATCGATCGGGTTAGGCTACACCTTC
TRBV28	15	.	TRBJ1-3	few	CASSNRENSGNTIYF	TGTGCCAGCAGCAACAGGGAAAACTCTGGAAACACCATATATTTT
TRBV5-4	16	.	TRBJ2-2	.	CASSLGGETNTGELFF	TGTGCCAGCAGCTTGGGGGGCGAGACGAACACCGGGGAGCTGTTTTTT
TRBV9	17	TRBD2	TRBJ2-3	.	CASSVASGGPTTDTQYF	TGTGCCAGCAGCGTTGCTAGCGGGGGGCCTACCACAGATACGCAGTATTTT
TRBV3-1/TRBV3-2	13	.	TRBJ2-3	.	CASSDLSTDTQYF	TGTGCCAGCAGCGACTTATCCACAGATACGCAGTATTTT
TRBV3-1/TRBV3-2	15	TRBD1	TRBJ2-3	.	CASSPGQWLTDTQYF	TGTGCCAGCAGCCCGGGACAGTGGCTCACAGATACGCAGTATTTT
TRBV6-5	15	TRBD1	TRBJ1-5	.	CASWGQVGSNQPQHF	TGTGCCAGCTGGGGACAGGTCGGGAGCAATCAGCCCCAGCATTTT
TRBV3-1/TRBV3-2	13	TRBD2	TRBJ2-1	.	CASSPSGRNEQFF	TGTGCCAGCAGCCCTAGCGGCCGCAATGAGCAGTTCTTC
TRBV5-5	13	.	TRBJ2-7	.	CASSLSSSYEQYF	TGTGCCAGCAGCTTGAGTAGCTCCTACGAGCAGTACTTC
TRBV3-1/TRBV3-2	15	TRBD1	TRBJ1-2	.	CASSPTGTAVVGYTF	TGTGCCAGCAGCCCTACCGGGACAGCGGTTGTCGGCTACACCTTC
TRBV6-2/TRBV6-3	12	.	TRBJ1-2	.	CASSWEGDGYTF	TGTGCCAGCAGTTGGGAAGGGGATGGCTACACCTTC
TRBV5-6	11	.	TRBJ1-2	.	CASSLGGGYTF	TGTGCCAGCAGCTTGGGAGGGGGCTACACCTTC
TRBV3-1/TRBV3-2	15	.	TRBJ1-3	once	CASSQHSSSGNTIYF	TGTGCCAGCAGCCAACACAGCAGCTCTGGAAACACCATATATTTT
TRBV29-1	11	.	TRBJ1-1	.	CSARGDTEAFF	TGCAGCGCCCGGGGGGACACTGAAGCTTTCTTT
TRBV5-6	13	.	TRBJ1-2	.	CASSRPGIYGYTF	TGTGCCAGCAGCCGTCCGGGGATCTATGGCTACACCTTC
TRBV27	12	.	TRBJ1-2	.	CASSFSGYGYTF	TGTGCCAGCAGTTTTTCCGGGTATGGCTACACCTTC
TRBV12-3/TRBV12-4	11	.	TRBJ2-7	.	CASSISYEQYF	TGTGCCAGCAGTATCAGCTACGAGCAGTACTTC
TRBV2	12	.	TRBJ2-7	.	CASTDPSYEQYF	TGTGCCAGCACTGATCCTTCCTACGAGCAGTACTTC